The present TCR beta chain was sequenced within a study of PD-L1 blockade in urothelial cancer. The CDR3 runs 14 residues. V lost 8 bases and J 4 bases, leaving 17 bases between the germline ends. Germline-derived CDR1 and CDR2 are MNHNS and SASEGT. This clone has a single count. Measured with immunoSEQ multiplex PCR; TCRdb has only the in-frame clones, and not every one. The data show approximately 80,000 clones, with over 80% seen just once and 9.5% held by the top ten. Sequences were derived from PBMCs, sampled around atezolizumab (anti-PD-L1) treatment. V usage is TRBV6-1 and J usage is TRBJ1-1; D is possibly TRBD1 (5 bases). This receptor was taken from a man in his 70s with urothelial cancer. The CDR3 reads CASSPTGGGTEAFF. CDR3 coding DNA: TGTGCCAGCTCCCCGACGGGGGGGGGCACTGAAGCTTTCTTT.